Each of the 8 T cell receptor beta chains below was sequenced from the same sample in a study of T cell responses to AZD1222 COVID-19 vaccine. Only in-frame clones appear in the TCRdb table, and some are missing; sequencing was by immunoSEQ multiplex PCR. This table holds about 120,000 clones, roughly 84% found once. The specimen was peripheral blood, collected on day 0 of AZD1222 vaccination. The source is an adult in good health.

The rearrangement uses TRBV15 and TRBJ2-3, with 10 bases aligning to TRBD1. This CDR3 comprises 14 residues. Germline V lookup: CDR1 LNHNV, CDR2 YYDKDF (reference sequence). V gave up 3 bases and J gave up 4 bases; unmatched junction bases: 1. CDR3 bases: TGTGCCACCAGCAGGGGACAGGGGTCAGATACGCAGTATTTT. Translation: CATSRGQGSDTQYF.

The gene calls are TRBV7-9 and TRBJ1-2, with 8 bases matching TRBD1. V lost 5 bases, J lost 6 bases, and 5 bases stayed unmatched. CDR1 SEHNR and CDR2 FQNEAQ come from the germline V gene (reference sequence). This CDR3 is built from 13 residues. CDR3 sequence reads: CASSPGGYDGYTF. CDR3 DNA sequence: TGTGCCAGCAGCCCAGGGGGCTACGATGGCTACACCTTC.

This chain uses TRBV7-9 with TRBJ1-2, with a possible D match to TRBD1 (5 bases). The V gene's germline CDR1 is SEHNR and CDR2 FQNEAQ (reference sequence). Between the trimmed V and J ends, which lost 2 bases and 8 bases, there was a span of 15 bases. This CDR3 comprises 14 residues. CDR3 coding DNA: TGTGCCAGCAGCTTAATCTCCGGGACCGGGGGCTACACCTTC. Translated, it gives CASSLISGTGGYTF.

The CDR3 DNA sequence: TGTGCCAGCAGTTTAAGTGGGTCCCAAGTCACCTACGAGCAGTACTTC. Encoded protein: CASSLSGSQVTYEQYF. The chain employs TRBV27 and TRBJ2-7; D is undetermined. Germline CDR1 reads MNHEY; CDR2 reads SMNVEV (reference sequence). CDR3 length: 16 residues. V was pared by 2 bases and J by 2 bases, with 16 bases between.

The J gene is TRBJ2-7, the V gene TRBV5-4, with 8 bases that match TRBD2. Germline V gene lookup returns CDR1 SGHNT and CDR2 YYREEE (reference sequence). This CDR3 is built from 15 residues. With 0 bases clipped from V and 7 bases from J, the junction kept 9 bases outside the gene matches. The DNA of the CDR3 is TGTGCCAGCAGCTTGGGGGTTAGCGGGGCCGGGGAGCAGTACTTC. It yields the protein CASSLGVSGAGEQYF. The complete variable domain, with remaining parts taken from reference TRBV5-4 and TRBJ2-7, reads ETGVTQSPTHLIKTRGQQVTLRCSSQSGHNTVSWYQQALGQGPQFIFQYYREEENGRGNFPPRFSGLQFPNYSSELNVNALELDDSALYLCASSLGVSGAGEQYFGPGTRLTVT.

This chain joins TRBV27 and TRBJ1-6; D unclear. CDR3 length equals 17 residues. Trimming removed 2 bases from V and 6 bases from J, with 17 bases in between. Germline values: CDR1 MNHEY, CDR2 SMNVEV (reference sequence). The CDR3 DNA is TGTGCCAGCAGTTTACCACCCGGTTCGGGTTCTAATTCACCCCTCCACTTT. Residues: CASSLPPGSGSNSPLHF.

The chain links TRBV7-2 to TRBJ1-2; D is perhaps TRBD1 (5 bases). The V gene lost 9 bases and the J gene lost 3 bases, with 17 bases spanning the gap. Germline lookup yields CDR1 SGHTA and CDR2 FQGNSA. This CDR3 comprises 14 residues. The chain's CDR3 is CASSPGLRDYGYTF. The CDR3 DNA is TGTGCCAGTTCCCCGGGGCTACGAGACTATGGCTACACCTTC.

The J gene is TRBJ2-1, the V gene TRBV19, with D tentatively TRBD1 (5 bases). This CDR3 contains 14 residues. Per germline, CDR1 LNHDA and CDR2 SQIVND (reference sequence). Trimming pared 3 bases from V and 9 bases from J, leaving 15 bases between. DNA of the CDR3: TGTGCCAGTAGTATGGCCATACAGGACCCTGAGCAGTTCTTC. Translated: CASSMAIQDPEQFF.